The clone carrying this T cell receptor beta chain has a handful of counts. The sample belongs to a study of identical twins. A universal primer site was created by template switching, with the cDNA bearing unique molecular identifiers. TCRdb re-called the 5' RACE reads with MiXCR, one entry per CDR3 protein. The data show about 530,000 distinct CDR3 sequences, with roughly 15% seen just once and 0.35% to 0.45% held by the top ten. Germline V gene data show CDR1 as LGHDT and CDR2 as YNNKEL (reference sequence). The CDR3 loop spans 14 amino acids. Trimming stripped 7 bases from V and 5 bases from J, with 17 bases between. The sample also formed part of further work on yellow fever vaccine responses in identical twins.

The sequencing input was CD4+ T cells sorted from blood. The rearrangement links TRBV3-1 to TRBJ1-1, with D hard to call. The clonotype was recovered from a woman between 18 and 29 years old in good health. CDR3: CASTTLVPGTEAFF. CDR3 DNA: TGTGCCAGCACCACACTGGTACCGGGGACTGAAGCTTTCTTT.